These T cell receptor beta chains were read from a single sample in a study of identical twins. TCRdb analysed the 5' RACE reads with MiXCR anew, one entry per CDR3 protein. The sample includes roughly 490,000 distinct CDR3 sequences, around 15% of them seen just once. The sample was also reused in another study, on yellow fever vaccine responses in identical twins.

The source material was CD4+ T cells sorted from blood. Receptor source: a woman in her late teens or twenties in good health. Both conserved end residues are part of each CDR3. Each record gives: CDR3 length, D gene, V gene, clone size, J gene, CDR3 protein, CDR3 DNA. The D gene is left open where the match is weak. Expanded clones get a size class; other rows say once, few or many, or leave the size out.

>13|.|TRBV3-1|few|TRBJ2-5
CASRAAGKETQYF
TGTGCCAGCAGGGCGGCAGGGAAAGAGACCCAGTACTTC
>18|.|TRBV18|.|TRBJ2-1
CASSPTPGTASSYNEQFF
TGTGCCAGCTCACCGACGCCAGGGACCGCAAGCTCCTACAATGAGCAGTTCTTC
>17|.|TRBV20-1|few|TRBJ2-3
CSAREVFEVYLTDTQYF
TGCAGTGCTAGAGAAGTCTTCGAGGTCTACCTTACAGATACGCAGTATTTT
>14|.|TRBV30|.|TRBJ1-1
CAWSAVLRIGEAFF
TGTGCCTGGAGTGCTGTTTTGAGGATAGGTGAAGCTTTCTTT
>15|TRBD2|TRBV20-1|.|TRBJ2-3
CSAPVTSGSTDTQYF
TGCAGTGCCCCGGTAACTAGCGGGAGTACAGATACGCAGTATTTT
>14|TRBD1|TRBV7-2|many|TRBJ1-2
CASRETGANYGYTF
TGTGCCAGCAGGGAAACAGGGGCCAACTATGGCTACACCTTC
>15|.|TRBV10-2|.|TRBJ1-4
CASSRLGAPGEKLFF
TGCGCCAGCAGCCGTCTAGGGGCACCAGGTGAAAAACTGTTTTTT
>18|TRBD1|TRBV12-3/TRBV12-4|.|TRBJ2-5
CASRKGGSVQGIKETQYF
TGTGCCAGCAGAAAAGGGGGCTCGGTCCAAGGGATCAAAGAGACCCAGTACTTC
>15|TRBD2|TRBV12-3/TRBV12-4|few|TRBJ2-5
CASRPTSGGAQTQYF
TGTGCCAGCAGGCCGACTAGCGGGGGGGCCCAGACCCAGTACTTC
>16|.|TRBV7-9|.|TRBJ1-5
CASSLHGTGPNQPQHF
TGTGCCAGCAGCTTACACGGCACAGGGCCCAATCAGCCCCAGCATTTT
>11|.|TRBV11-2|many|TRBJ2-3
CASRLGRTQYF
TGTGCCAGTCGACTCGGCCGTACGCAGTATTTT
>14|TRBD2|TRBV6-2/TRBV6-3|.|TRBJ2-1
CATNLAGGSNEQFF
TGTGCCACCAATCTAGCGGGAGGTTCCAATGAGCAGTTCTTC
>16|TRBD2|TRBV11-1|few|TRBJ2-2
CASSTLAGVATGELFF
TGTGCCAGCAGCACACTAGCGGGGGTCGCCACCGGGGAGCTGTTTTTT
>14|.|TRBV3-1|.|TRBJ2-5
CASSQGAGLKTQYF
TGTGCCAGCAGCCAAGGGGCGGGACTGAAGACCCAGTACTTC
>15|.|TRBV12-3/TRBV12-4|few|TRBJ2-2
CANQGGAPNTGELFF
TGTGCCAACCAAGGGGGGGCGCCGAACACCGGGGAGCTGTTTTTT
>17|TRBD1|TRBV5-6|.|TRBJ2-3
CASSPRDRGPDTDTQYF
TGTGCCAGCAGCCCCCGGGACAGGGGGCCTGACACAGATACGCAGTATTTT
>15|.|TRBV7-2|.|TRBJ2-7
CASSLDGRASYEQYF
TGTGCCAGCAGCTTAGACGGAAGGGCTTCCTACGAGCAGTACTTC
>15|.|TRBV20-1|few|TRBJ2-7
CSATGRARGSYEQYF
TGCAGTGCTACGGGAAGGGCACGAGGATCCTACGAGCAGTACTTC
>17|TRBD1|TRBV14|.|TRBJ2-7
CASSLLTGTARTYEQYF
TGTGCCAGCAGCCTCTTAACCGGGACAGCTAGAACCTACGAGCAGTACTTC
>17|TRBD1|TRBV15|few|TRBJ2-2
CATSRPGQGAVTGELFF
TGTGCCACCAGCAGACCTGGACAGGGGGCGGTCACCGGGGAGCTGTTTTTT
>14|.|TRBV3-1|.|TRBJ2-3
CASSFRPGADTQYF
TGTGCCAGCAGCTTCAGACCAGGAGCAGATACGCAGTATTTT
>16|.|TRBV4-1|.|TRBJ2-1
CASSQAKGSSYNEQFF
TGCGCCAGCAGCCAAGCGAAAGGGAGCTCCTACAATGAGCAGTTCTTC
>14|TRBD1|TRBV29-1|few|TRBJ2-7
CSVEDTGGSGKQYF
TGCAGCGTTGAAGACACAGGGGGTAGTGGGAAGCAGTACTTC
>15|.|TRBV27|once|TRBJ2-7
CASRNSALEYYEQYF
TGTGCCAGCAGGAACTCGGCACTCGAATACTACGAGCAGTACTTC
>15|.|TRBV9|few|TRBJ2-7
CASSASPGSSYEQYF
TGTGCCAGCAGCGCGTCCCCCGGTAGCTCCTACGAGCAGTACTTC
>16|TRBD2|TRBV7-2|few|TRBJ2-5
CASTPGSSGAGETQYF
TGTGCCAGCACCCCGGGGTCTAGCGGGGCTGGGGAGACCCAGTACTTC
>14|TRBD1|TRBV5-1|.|TRBJ1-2
CASSSTGGNYGYTF
TGCGCCAGCAGCTCGACAGGGGGCAACTATGGCTACACCTTC
>15|TRBD2|TRBV6-1|.|TRBJ2-7
CASRRPGLATYEQYF
TGTGCCAGCAGAAGACCGGGACTAGCGACCTACGAGCAGTACTTC
>17|.|TRBV7-2|few|TRBJ2-3
CASSVGASGVEADTQYF
TGTGCCAGCAGCGTAGGCGCTTCGGGGGTTGAGGCAGATACGCAGTATTTT
>17|TRBD2|TRBV28|few|TRBJ2-2
CASSLFPLAGSTGELFF
TGTGCCAGCAGTTTATTCCCCCTAGCGGGAAGTACCGGGGAGCTGTTTTTT